This T cell receptor beta chain comes out of a study of shared clonotypes between healthy human individuals. Clones were read by immunoSEQ multiplex PCR, and TCRdb kept only the in-frame ones, dropping some. The sample holds over a million clones, about 80% seen once. The CDR3 spans 14 residues. Germline loops: CDR1 SGHTA, CDR2 FQGNSA. With 5 bases removed from V and 3 bases from J, the gap between germline ends came to 14 bases. The sequencing input was memory CD4+ T cells from PBMCs. Subset meaning: CD45RA-negative fraction. The V and J genes are TRBV7-2 and TRBJ2-7; D is tentatively TRBD1 or TRBD2 (6 bases each). The sequence was obtained from a man younger than 30 in good health. Some clones in this sample may be carry-over from other donors' samples. CDR3 residues: CASSPHGGGYEQYF. In DNA form, the CDR3 reads TGTGCCAGCAGCCCACATGGAGGGGGCTACGAGCAGTACTTC.